The clone carrying this T cell receptor (beta chain) was seen only a few times. Its antigen is currently unknown. Sequencing targeted expressed TCRB transcripts, as all isolated RNA had been reverse transcribed. Produced via immunoSEQ multiplex PCR; TCRdb's table is partial and in-frame only. The sample has hundreds of thousands of clones; 7% to 10% are singletons. These data are taken from a study of beta chain features in type 1 diabetes. Overall study findings and caveats: Moderate yet significant TCRB CDR3 shortening was seen in Type 1 diabetes patients in all four CD4+ subsets.

This CDR3 comprises 16 residues. Germline-derived CDR1 and CDR2 are SGHTS and YDEGEE. V was pared by 2 bases and J by 3 bases, with 15 bases between. Sequences were obtained from central memory CD4+ T cells from blood. The TCR comes from a man younger than 45 with type 1 diabetes. The chain has TRBV5-8 and TRBJ2-1; D is undetermined. DNA of the CDR3: TGTGCCAGCAGCTTTTTTGTTGTCGACGGCTACAATGAGCAGTTCTTC. Protein product: CASSFFVVDGYNEQFF.